Listed below are T cell receptor beta chains from one sample, sequenced in a study of CDR3 diversity in severe acne. TCRdb used MiXCR to reprocess the PCR reads, holding one entry per CDR3 protein. The data hold over 100,000 distinct CDR3 sequences, with roughly half observed a single time. The sample taken for sequencing was blood. The receptors were gathered from a male donor with acne. Each CDR3 is given with its conserved first and last residue. Fields, in order: clone size, J gene, D gene, V gene, CDR3 DNA, CDR3 protein. D genes are given only for firm matches. Clone size, where shown, is once, few, many, or a class for clones that have expanded.

>many|TRBJ2-5|TRBD2|TRBV12-3/TRBV12-4
TGTGCCAGCACCCCAAGCGGGAGTTACGAGACCCAGTACTTC
CASTPSGSYETQYF
>many|TRBJ2-1|TRBD2|TRBV2
TGTGCCAGCAGGACCGGGACTAGCGGATACAATGAGCAGTTCTTC
CASRTGTSGYNEQFF
>few|TRBJ2-5|-|TRBV11-3
TGTGCCAGCAGCCCACCGCAGGGGAAAGAGACCCAGTACTTC
CASSPPQGKETQYF
>-|TRBJ1-5|-|TRBV29-1
TGCAGCGTTGTAGAAGCAAATAGCAATCAGCCCCAGCATTTT
CSVVEANSNQPQHF
>-|TRBJ2-7|TRBD2|TRBV28
TGTGCCAGCAGTTTTCTGGGGGAGGGAACGCCCTACGAGCAGTACTTC
CASSFLGEGTPYEQYF
>-|TRBJ2-7|-|TRBV5-4
TGTGCCAGCAGCTTGTCCCGAGACACCGGCCTGCCTAAGCAGTACTTC
CASSLSRDTGLPKQYF
>-|TRBJ2-7|TRBD2|TRBV20-1
TGCAGCGGACTAGCGGGCCCCCCCCTCGTGGGTGAGCAGTACTTC
CSGLAGPPLVGEQYF
>-|TRBJ2-5|-|TRBV7-7
TGTGCTAGCAGCTCGCAGACAGGTCTGGAGACCCAGTACTTC
CASSSQTGLETQYF
>many|TRBJ2-1|-|TRBV24-1
TGTGCCACCAGTGCTGCAGGGAGTTACAATGAGCAGTTCTTC
CATSAAGSYNEQFF
>few|TRBJ1-5|-|TRBV10-3
TGTGCCATCAGTGCCACAGACAATAATCAGCCCCAGCATTTT
CAISATDNNQPQHF
>many|TRBJ2-7|-|TRBV11-2
TGTGCCAGCAGCCTCGGAAGCGAGCAGTACTTC
CASSLGSEQYF
>-|TRBJ2-3|-|TRBV22-1
TGTCCGGAACTGCTGGCAGGGACGAGCACAGATACGCAGTATTTT
CPELLAGTSTDTQYF
>few|TRBJ2-5|-|TRBV2
TGTGCCAGCAGTGAGGGACGCGGATTAGAGACCCAGTACTTC
CASSEGRGLETQYF
>-|TRBJ2-7|TRBD2|TRBV12-3/TRBV12-4
TGTGCCAGCAGTTTGGGACTAGCGGGATGGTACGAGCAGTACTTC
CASSLGLAGWYEQYF
>-|TRBJ1-3|-|TRBV12-3/TRBV12-4
TGTGCTAGTGGTTTGGTCGCCGTCTCTGGAAACACCATATATTTT
CASGLVAVSGNTIYF
>many|TRBJ1-1|-|TRBV19
TGTGCCAGTAGTATAGATAACGGAGACACTGAAGCTTTCTTT
CASSIDNGDTEAFF
>-|TRBJ1-1|TRBD1|TRBV5-1
TGCGCCAGCAGCTTTAGGTTTTATCGAGGGGGCGTGAACACTGAAGCTTTCTTT
CASSFRFYRGGVNTEAFF
>many|TRBJ2-1|TRBD2|TRBV6-5
TGTGCCAGCAGGAAACTAGCGGGAGGGTTGTACAATGAGCAGTTCTTC
CASRKLAGGLYNEQFF
>-|TRBJ2-7|-|TRBV6-1
TGTGCCAGCAGTGAGGGGGGCTACTTGGGGACCAGTTACGAGCAGTACTTC
CASSEGGYLGTSYEQYF
>-|TRBJ2-3|TRBD2|TRBV24-1
TGTGCCAGCAGCTTACGAACTAGCGGGACAGATACGCAGTATTTT
CASSLRTSGTDTQYF
>-|TRBJ2-7|TRBD2|TRBV10-2
TGCGCCAGCAGTGACGGAGCGCGGGGGGGAGCCCCATTTGAGCAGTACTTC
CASSDGARGGAPFEQYF
>many|TRBJ1-2|TRBD1|TRBV29-1
TGCAGCGAACGGACAGGGGAGGGCTACACCTTC
CSERTGEGYTF
>many|TRBJ2-2|-|TRBV28
TGTGCCAGCACCCCTCGGAGGGGGAGGGCCGACGGGGAGCTGTTTTTT
CASTPRRGRADGELFF
>few|TRBJ2-4|TRBD2|TRBV10-2
TGCGCCAGCAGAGAGACCCTAGCGGGGGAGCCGTTAGCCAAAAACATTCAGTACTTC
CASRETLAGEPLAKNIQYF
>-|TRBJ1-1|-|TRBV29-1
TGCAGCGTCCTGGCAGGGGACACTGAAGCTTTCTTT
CSVLAGDTEAFF
>-|TRBJ2-2|TRBD2|TRBV6-2/TRBV6-3
TGTGCCAGCAGTTACTCTAGCGGGAGGGCCACCGGGGAGCTGGTTTTT
CASSYSSGRATGELVF